The 10 T cell receptor beta chains below were found in one sample sequenced in a study of cytomegalovirus exposure and HLA in healthy donors. Method: immunoSEQ multiplex PCR; TCRdb's copy keeps in-frame clones and lacks some. This table holds 120,000 or so clones, approximately 89% found once. The sequenced sample consisted of PBMCs. Source of these receptors: a woman between 18 and 29 years old in good health and CMV-seronegative.

V is TRBV4-3 and J is TRBJ1-2; 10 nucleotides agree with TRBD1. J was trimmed by 8 bases and V by 3 bases; bases with no gene match: 6. Germline V lookup: CDR1 LGHNA, CDR2 YSLEER. This CDR3 comprises 14 residues. In nucleotides, the CDR3 is TGCGCCAGCAGCCAGGAGACAGGGGGCCGGGGCTACACCTTC. This encodes CASSQETGGRGYTF.

The CDR3 nucleotides read TGCGCCAGCAGTGAGTATAGGAGCGGGAGAGGCGAGCAGTACTTC. Its translation is CASSEYRSGRGEQYF. The chain is built from TRBV10-1 and TRBJ2-7; 8 bases map to TRBD2. Germline assignment: CDR1 WNHNN and CDR2 SYGVQD (reference sequence). The CDR3 spans 15 residues. The ends lost 1 base at V and 6 bases at J; junction bases unmatched: 8.

The CDR3 DNA reads as TGCGCCAGCAACCGGGAGATCACCGGGGAGCTGTTTTTT. It encodes CASNREITGELFF. This sequence joins TRBV5-1 and TRBJ2-2; possibly TRBD2 for D (6 bases). Germline V CDR1 and CDR2: SGHRS, YFSETQ. This CDR3 has 13 residues. V lost 6 bases, J lost 4 bases, and 10 bases lay in between. Full variable domain (remainder filled in from reference TRBV5-1 and TRBJ2-2): KAGVTQTPRYLIKTRGQQVTLSCSPISGHRSVSWYQQTPGQGLQFLFEYFSETQRNKGNFPGRFSGRQFSNSRSEMNVSTLELGDSALYLCASNREITGELFFGEGSRLTVL.

This chain uses TRBV7-9 with TRBJ2-5; 7 nucleotides align to TRBD1. Germline CDR1 is SEHNR and CDR2 is FQNEAQ (reference sequence). V was clipped by 5 bases and J by 2 bases; unmatched bases: 5. The CDR3 runs 14 residues. This chain's CDR3 is CASSPDRVQETQYF. CDR3 sequence (DNA): TGTGCCAGCAGCCCTGACAGGGTTCAAGAGACCCAGTACTTC.

The chain recombines TRBV6-6 with TRBJ2-1; 12 bases are a match to TRBD2. The J segment lost 2 bases and the V segment lost 2 bases, leaving 1 base of the junction unmatched. Germline values: CDR1 MNHNY, CDR2 SVGAGI (reference sequence). The CDR3 consists of 16 residues. CDR3 loop: CASSYLAGGPYNEQFF. In DNA, the CDR3 is TGTGCCAGCAGTTACCTAGCGGGAGGGCCCTACAATGAGCAGTTCTTC.

This chain uses TRBV7-2 with TRBJ1-5; D gene uncertain. The CDR3 runs to 13 residues. Germline-derived CDR1 and CDR2 are SGHTA and FQGNSA. V was trimmed by 1 base and J by 7 bases, leaving 8 bases between them. The CDR3, as DNA: TGTGCCAGCAGCTTAGGCAGTTGGCAGCCCCAGCATTTT. Its protein is CASSLGSWQPQHF.

The V and J genes are TRBV30 and TRBJ1-1; 9 nucleotides align to TRBD1. Germline trimming cut 2 bases from V and 5 bases from J; bases unmatched to any gene: 12. This CDR3 region has 16 residues. The germline CDR1 and CDR2 sequences are GTSNPN and SVGIG (reference sequence). CDR3 amino acids: CAWSRPHTGGRTEAFF. The CDR3 nucleotides read TGTGCCTGGAGTAGACCGCATACAGGGGGCAGGACTGAAGCTTTCTTT.

The chain joins TRBV5-1 to TRBJ1-5; 7 nucleotides agree with TRBD1. CDR1 and CDR2 from the germline V gene are SGHRS and YFSETQ. After removal of 4 bases from V and 5 bases from J, the junction contained 6 bases not matched to a gene. The CDR3 contains 14 residues. CDR3 region: CASSAGQGDQPQHF. DNA of the CDR3: TGCGCCAGCAGCGCAGGGCAGGGGGATCAGCCCCAGCATTTT. Filled out from reference TRBV5-1 and TRBJ1-5, the complete variable domain reads KAGVTQTPRYLIKTRGQQVTLSCSPISGHRSVSWYQQTPGQGLQFLFEYFSETQRNKGNFPGRFSGRQFSNSRSEMNVSTLELGDSALYLCASSAGQGDQPQHFGDGTRLSIL.

V is TRBV30 and J is TRBJ1-1; perhaps TRBD1 as D (5 bases). Germline V CDR1 and CDR2: GTSNPN, SVGIG (reference sequence). V shed 5 bases and J shed 0 bases, with 19 bases lying between them. This CDR3 is 16 amino acids long. CDR3 DNA: TGTGCCTGGTCGACCCCCAGCCGGGACTTGAACACTGAAGCTTTCTTT. Its protein product is CAWSTPSRDLNTEAFF. The complete variable domain, with remaining parts taken from reference TRBV30 and TRBJ1-1, reads SQTIHQWPATLVQPVGSPLSLECTVEGTSNPNLYWYRQAAGRGLQLLFYSVGIGQISSEVPQNLSASRPQDRQFILSSKKLLLSDSGFYLCAWSTPSRDLNTEAFFGQGTRLTVV.

The chain uses TRBV25-1 and TRBJ2-5, with 7 bases fitting TRBD1. With 7 bases clipped from V and 1 base from J, the junction kept 6 bases outside the gene matches. CDR3 size: 14 residues. Germline V gives CDR1 MGHDK, CDR2 SYGVNS. CDR3 region: CASTDWDSQETQYF. The CDR3, as DNA: TGTGCCAGCACCGACTGGGACAGCCAAGAGACCCAGTACTTC.